This T cell receptor (beta chain) was identified in a study of T cells in localized non-small cell lung cancer. V dropped 2 bases and J dropped 4 bases, with 14 bases sitting between them. The germline V gene has CDR1 GTSNPN and CDR2 SVGIG (reference sequence). The CDR3 consists of 14 residues. TCRdb keeps only in-frame clones here, not all; method: immunoSEQ multiplex PCR. The sample includes about 20,000 clones, 87% of them seen just once. Study-wide points: Sequencing covered just one tumor region, so heterogeneity cannot be ruled out. The study found T cell clonality highest in uninvolved adjacent lung, above tumor. Across samples, adjacent lung featured a median around 55 of the top 100 tumor clones. There was an association of higher blood T cell density with longer overall survival.

As concerns this clone: The antigen is unknown.

The chain links TRBV30 to TRBJ1-2; weak D call: TRBD1 (5 bases). The TCR comes from a man aged 40 to 75 with stage II squamous cell lung carcinoma. The sample consisted of PBMCs, taken before any cancer treatment. This CDR3 is CAWSWRGVGYGYTF. The CDR3 DNA sequence: TGTGCCTGGAGTTGGAGGGGAGTAGGCTATGGCTACACCTTC.